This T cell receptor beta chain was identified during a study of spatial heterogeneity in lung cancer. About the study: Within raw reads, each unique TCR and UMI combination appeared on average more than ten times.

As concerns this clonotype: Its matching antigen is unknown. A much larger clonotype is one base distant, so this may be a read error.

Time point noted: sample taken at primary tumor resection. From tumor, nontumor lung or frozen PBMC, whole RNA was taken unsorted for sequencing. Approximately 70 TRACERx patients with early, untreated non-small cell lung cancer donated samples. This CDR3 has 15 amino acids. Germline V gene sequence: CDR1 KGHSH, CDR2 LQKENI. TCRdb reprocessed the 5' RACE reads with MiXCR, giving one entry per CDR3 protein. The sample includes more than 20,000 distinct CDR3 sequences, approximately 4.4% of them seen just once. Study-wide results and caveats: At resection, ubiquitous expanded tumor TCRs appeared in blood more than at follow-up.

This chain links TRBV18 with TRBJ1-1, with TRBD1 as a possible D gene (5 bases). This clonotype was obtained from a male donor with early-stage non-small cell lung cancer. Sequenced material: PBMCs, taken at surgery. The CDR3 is CVSSPGTRPNTEAFF. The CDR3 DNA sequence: TGTGTCAGCTCACCGGGGACCCGCCCGAACACTGAAGCTTTCTTT.